This TCR beta chain comes out of a study of control samples from healthy donors and cancer patients. V dropped 4 bases and J dropped 1 base, with 13 bases sitting between them. This CDR3 has 15 amino acids. Germline CDR1 is LGHDT and CDR2 is YNNKEL (reference sequence). Assay: immunoSEQ multiplex PCR; the TCRdb copy retains only in-frame clones and omits some. The sample lists some 71,000 clones, 87% occurring once. This clone was seen a single time. The sequence derives from a woman aged 50 to 65 with head and neck cancer. Sequencing was carried out using PBMCs. V and J are TRBV3-1 (or the pseudogene TRBV3-2) and TRBJ2-5; D perhaps matches TRBD1 (5 bases). The CDR3 nucleotides are TGTGCCAGCAGCCCTTATCGACAGACCCAAGAGACCCAGTACTTC. Translation gives CASSPYRQTQETQYF.